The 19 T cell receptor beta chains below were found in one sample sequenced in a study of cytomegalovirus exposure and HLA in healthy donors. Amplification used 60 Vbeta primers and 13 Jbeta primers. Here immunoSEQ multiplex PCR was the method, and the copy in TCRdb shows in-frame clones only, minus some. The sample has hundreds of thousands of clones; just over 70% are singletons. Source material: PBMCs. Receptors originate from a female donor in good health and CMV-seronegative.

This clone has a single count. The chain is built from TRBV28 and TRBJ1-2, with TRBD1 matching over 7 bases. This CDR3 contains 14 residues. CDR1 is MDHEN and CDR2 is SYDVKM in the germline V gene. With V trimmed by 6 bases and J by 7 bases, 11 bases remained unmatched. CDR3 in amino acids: CASSPGGPERGYTF. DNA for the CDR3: TGTGCCAGCAGCCCAGGGGGGCCGGAGCGTGGCTACACCTTC.

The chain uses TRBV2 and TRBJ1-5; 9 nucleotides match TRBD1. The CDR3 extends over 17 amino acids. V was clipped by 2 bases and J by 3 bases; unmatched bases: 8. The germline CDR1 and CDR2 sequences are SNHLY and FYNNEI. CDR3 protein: CASSEWGTGPDNQPQHF. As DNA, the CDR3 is TGTGCCAGCAGTGAATGGGGGACAGGGCCAGACAATCAGCCCCAGCATTTT.

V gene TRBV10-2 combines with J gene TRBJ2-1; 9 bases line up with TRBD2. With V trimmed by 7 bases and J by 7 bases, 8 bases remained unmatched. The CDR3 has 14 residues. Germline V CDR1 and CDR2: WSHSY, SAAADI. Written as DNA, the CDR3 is TGCGCCAGCAATCTTAGCGGGAGAGGTAATGAGCAGTTCTTC. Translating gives CASNLSGRGNEQFF.

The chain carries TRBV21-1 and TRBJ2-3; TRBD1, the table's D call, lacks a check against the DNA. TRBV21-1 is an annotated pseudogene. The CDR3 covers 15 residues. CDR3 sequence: CASRRRGRESDTQYF. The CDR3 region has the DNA TGTGCCAGCAGACGCAGGGGGCGCGAATCAGATACGCAGTATTTT.

The CDR3 DNA reads as TGCGCCAGCAGGGGACTAGCGGGAGATGAGCAGTACTTC. This encodes CASRGLAGDEQYF. This chain joins TRBV5-1 and TRBJ2-7, with 14 bases aligning to TRBD2. The CDR3 is 13 residues long. The J segment lost 7 bases and the V segment lost 5 bases, leaving 2 bases of the junction unmatched. CDR1 is SGHRS, CDR2 YFSETQ, per germline.

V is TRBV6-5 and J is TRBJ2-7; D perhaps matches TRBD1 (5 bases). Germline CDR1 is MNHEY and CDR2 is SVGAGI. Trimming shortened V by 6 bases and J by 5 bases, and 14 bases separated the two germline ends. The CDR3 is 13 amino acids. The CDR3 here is CASSSGIANEQYF. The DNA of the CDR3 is TGTGCCAGCAGCTCAGGGATTGCTAACGAGCAGTACTTC.

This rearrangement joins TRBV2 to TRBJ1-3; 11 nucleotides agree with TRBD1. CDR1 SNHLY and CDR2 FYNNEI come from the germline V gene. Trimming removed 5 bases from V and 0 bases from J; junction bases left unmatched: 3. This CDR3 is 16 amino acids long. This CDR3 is CASSPGQGASGNTIYF. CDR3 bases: TGTGCCAGCAGTCCTGGACAGGGGGCCTCTGGAAACACCATATATTTT.

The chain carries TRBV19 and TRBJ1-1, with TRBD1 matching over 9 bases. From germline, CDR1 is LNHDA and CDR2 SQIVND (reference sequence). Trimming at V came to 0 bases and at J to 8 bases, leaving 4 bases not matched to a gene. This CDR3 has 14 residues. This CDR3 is CASSIDGGTGEAFF. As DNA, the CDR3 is TGTGCCAGTAGTATAGATGGGGGGACAGGGGAAGCTTTCTTT. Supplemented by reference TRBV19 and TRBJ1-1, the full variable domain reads DGGITQSPKYLFRKEGQNVTLSCEQNLNHDAMYWYRQDPGQGLRLIYYSQIVNDFQKGDIAEGYSVSREKKESFPLTVTSAQKNPTAFYLCASSIDGGTGEAFFGQGTRLTVV.

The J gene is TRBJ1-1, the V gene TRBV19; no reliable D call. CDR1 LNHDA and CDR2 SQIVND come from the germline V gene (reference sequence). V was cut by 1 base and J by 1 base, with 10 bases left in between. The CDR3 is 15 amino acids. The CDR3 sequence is CASSIAKVANTEAFF. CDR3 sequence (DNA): TGTGCCAGTAGTATAGCGAAGGTAGCGAACACTGAAGCTTTCTTT.

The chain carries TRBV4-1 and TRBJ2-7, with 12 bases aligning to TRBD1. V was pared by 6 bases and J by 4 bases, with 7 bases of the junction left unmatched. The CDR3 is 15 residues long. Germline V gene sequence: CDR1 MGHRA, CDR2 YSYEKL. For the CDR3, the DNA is TGCGCCAGCAGTTCCCCGGGACAGGGGGCTTACGAGCAGTACTTC. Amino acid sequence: CASSSPGQGAYEQYF.

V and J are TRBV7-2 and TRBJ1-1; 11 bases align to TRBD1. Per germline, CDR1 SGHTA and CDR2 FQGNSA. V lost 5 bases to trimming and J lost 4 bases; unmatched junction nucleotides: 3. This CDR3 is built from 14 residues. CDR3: CASSPGTGGTEAFF. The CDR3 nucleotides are TGTGCCAGCAGCCCCGGGACAGGGGGCACTGAAGCTTTCTTT. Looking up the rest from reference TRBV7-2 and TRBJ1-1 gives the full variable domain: GAGVSQSPSNKVTEKGKDVELRCDPISGHTALYWYRQSLGQGLEFLIYFQGNSAPDKSGLPSDRFSAERTGGSVSTLTIQRTQQEDSAVYLCASSPGTGGTEAFFGQGTRLTVV.

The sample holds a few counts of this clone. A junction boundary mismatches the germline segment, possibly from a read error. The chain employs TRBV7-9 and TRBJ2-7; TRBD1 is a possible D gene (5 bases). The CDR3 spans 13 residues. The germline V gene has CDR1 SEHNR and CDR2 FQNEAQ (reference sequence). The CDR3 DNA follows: TGTGCCAGCAGCTTAGATCAGGGAATTCGCGCAAACTTC. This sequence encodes CASSLDQGIRANF.

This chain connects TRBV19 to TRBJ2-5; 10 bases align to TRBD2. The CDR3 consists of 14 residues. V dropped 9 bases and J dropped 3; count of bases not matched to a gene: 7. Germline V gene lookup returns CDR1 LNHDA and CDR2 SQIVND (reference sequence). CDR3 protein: CARPGLAPKETQYF. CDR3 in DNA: TGTGCCAGACCGGGACTAGCGCCGAAAGAGACCCAGTACTTC.

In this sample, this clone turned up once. The CDR3 here is CASRGNKVGLVKGDTQYF. CDR3 bases: TGTGCCAGCAGGGGGAATAAGGTGGGACTTGTAAAGGGAGATACGCAGTATTTT. The chain links TRBV2 to TRBJ2-3, with D perhaps matching TRBD2 (6 bases). CDR3 length equals 18 residues. Germline CDR1 reads SNHLY; CDR2 reads FYNNEI. The V and J ends lost 6 bases and 5 bases respectively, with 27 bases between them. Variable domain in full (rest from reference TRBV2 and TRBJ2-3): EPEVTQTPSHQVTQMGQEVILRCVPISNHLYFYWYRQILGQKVEFLVSFYNNEISEKSEIFDDQFSVERPDGSNFTLKIRSTKLEDSAMYFCASRGNKVGLVKGDTQYFGPGTRLTVL.

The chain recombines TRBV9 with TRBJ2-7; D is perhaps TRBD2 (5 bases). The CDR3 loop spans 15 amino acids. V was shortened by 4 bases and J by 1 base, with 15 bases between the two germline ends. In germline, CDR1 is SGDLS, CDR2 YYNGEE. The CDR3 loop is CASSTSGGPSYEQYF. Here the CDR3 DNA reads TGTGCCAGCAGCACCTCGGGCGGGCCTTCCTACGAGCAGTACTTC.

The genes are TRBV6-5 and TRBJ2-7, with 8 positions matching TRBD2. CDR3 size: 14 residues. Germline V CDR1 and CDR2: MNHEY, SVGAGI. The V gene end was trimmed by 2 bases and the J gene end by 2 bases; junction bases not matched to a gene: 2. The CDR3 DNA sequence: TGTGCCAGCAGTTACGGAGCGGGAGCCTACGAGCAGTACTTC. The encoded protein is CASSYGAGAYEQYF.

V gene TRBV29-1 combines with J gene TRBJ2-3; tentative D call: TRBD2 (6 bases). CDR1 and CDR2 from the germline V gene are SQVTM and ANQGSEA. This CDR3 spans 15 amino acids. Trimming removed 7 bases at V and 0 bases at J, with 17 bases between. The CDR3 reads CSARTSRPSTDTQYF. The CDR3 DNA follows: TGCAGCGCCCGAACTAGCAGGCCTAGCACAGATACGCAGTATTTT.

In DNA, the CDR3 is TGTGCCAGCAGTGAAGCCGGGACAGCCGTTTATGGCTACACCTTC. It yields the protein CASSEAGTAVYGYTF. The chain links TRBV6-1 to TRBJ1-2; 7 bases match TRBD1. Per the germline V gene, CDR1 is MNHNS and CDR2 is SASEGT. The CDR3 spans 15 residues. V dropped 0 bases and J dropped 5; count of bases not matched to a gene: 6.

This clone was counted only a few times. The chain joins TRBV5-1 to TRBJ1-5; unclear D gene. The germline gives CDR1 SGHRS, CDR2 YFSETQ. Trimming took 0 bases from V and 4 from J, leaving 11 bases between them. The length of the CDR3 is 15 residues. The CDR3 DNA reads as TGCGCCAGCAGCTTGGCCGATACTCCAAATCAGCCCCAGCATTTT. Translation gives CASSLADTPNQPQHF.